Here is one T cell receptor beta chain with its context. This sample is part of a study of cytomegalovirus exposure and HLA in healthy donors. The wider study: A later analysis reported the roughly 130 validation repertoires used the same platform as the roughly 700 first-cohort repertoires.

The donors were members of the approximately 110-subject validation cohort (separate from the roughly 680-subject first cohort). Germline V gives CDR1 GTSNPN, CDR2 SVGIG (reference sequence). The CDR3 extends over 15 amino acids. V lost 8 bases, J lost 4 bases, and 12 bases stayed unmatched. Sequenced by immunoSEQ multiplex PCR; TCRdb stores in-frame clones only, minus some. The top ten clones hold under 0.8% of a sample with 110,000 to 150,000 clones, approximately 93% of them seen once. The V gene is TRBV30, the J gene TRBJ1-2, with TRBD1 identical over 11 bases. The receptor was derived from a young man in good health and CMV-seronegative. Sample: PBMCs. The CDR3 DNA reads TGTGCCCACAAACCCGGGACAGGGGGGGGCTATGGCTACACCTTC. It encodes CAHKPGTGGGYGYTF.